This TCR beta chain was documented in a study of blood T cell repertoires in COVID-19. The table came from immunoSEQ multiplex PCR; TCRdb's copy has only in-frame clones and leaves some out. The sample has about 64,000 clones, roughly two thirds seen once; the top ten hold about half. This clone was observed once. Per the germline V gene, CDR1 is LNHNV and CDR2 is YYDKDF (reference sequence). The CDR3 covers 15 residues. V was clipped by 3 bases and J by 3 bases; unmatched bases: 7. In assigning cohorts, the study relied on participant-reported clinical history. No more than 2 weeks before study entry, exposed participants had met a case of COVID-19.

The V gene is TRBV15, the J gene TRBJ2-7, with 8 bases identical to TRBD1. Sequenced: PBMCs or T cells enriched from blood (not recorded which). This TCR was sampled from a woman aged 60-70 years who had been exposed to COVID-19. This CDR3 reads CATSRGTGLGYEQYF. The CDR3, as DNA: TGTGCCACCAGCAGGGGGACAGGCCTAGGCTACGAGCAGTACTTC. Together with reference TRBV15 and TRBJ2-7, the CDR3 gives the full variable domain: DAMVIQNPRYQVTQFGKPVTLSCSQTLNHNVMYWYQQKSSQAPKLLFHYYDKDFNNEADTPDNFQSRRPNTSFCFLDIRSPGLGDTAMYLCATSRGTGLGYEQYFGPGTRLTVT.